These T cell receptor beta chains were read from a single sample in a study of neoadjuvant anti-PD-1 for oral cavity cancer. Assay used: immunoSEQ multiplex PCR; TCRdb lists only in-frame clones, some missing. The sample includes roughly 34,000 clones, about 86% of them seen just once. Sequences were derived from PBMCs, sampled before nivolumab (anti-PD-1) treatment. The receptors stem from a person aged 35-79 years with oral cavity squamous cell carcinoma. The CDR3 runs from the conserved cysteine through the conserved F or W. A row's size may be missing; if present it is once, few, many or a size class.

>TRBJ2-7|TRBV5-1|-
CASRGILHEQYF
>TRBJ2-7|TRBV30|few
CAWSSRGAPYEQYF
>TRBJ2-2|TRBV19|-
CASTSRRANTGELFF
>TRBJ2-6|TRBV4-3|-
CASSPGQGAPPGANVLTF
>TRBJ2-3|TRBV30|-
CAWGRKGITDTQYF
>TRBJ1-5|TRBV6-1|-
CASSGQASNQPQHF
>TRBJ1-2|TRBV6-1|-
CASSELRTGLDGYTF
>TRBJ1-2|TRBV5-6|-
CASSPTDSYYGYTF
>TRBJ1-6|TRBV5-4|-
CASSTGPGQGDNSPLHF
>TRBJ1-2|TRBV5-5|-
CASSTWTAPHGYTF
>TRBJ2-3|TRBV7-2|-
CASSLDGATTDTQYF
>TRBJ2-3|TRBV5-5|-
CASSRTDTQYF
>TRBJ1-1|TRBV19|-
CASSLVTMNTEAFF
>TRBJ1-1|TRBV11-2|-
CASSLGVGITEAFF
>TRBJ2-5|TRBV5-1|-
CASSLASWTGASETQYF
>TRBJ1-6|TRBV10-3|-
CAIMEGAYNSPLHF
>TRBJ1-1|TRBV10-1|-
CASSQGRNTEAFF
>TRBJ2-5|TRBV10-3|-
CAISGTGVRETQYF
>TRBJ2-2|TRBV5-1|-
CASRSGGGQGELFF
>TRBJ1-1|TRBV11-2|-
CASSLGPAARVSTEAFF
>TRBJ2-3|TRBV15|-
CATSGTGMSTDTQYF
>TRBJ2-5|TRBV30|once
CAWGGIETQYF
>TRBJ1-1|TRBV6-1|-
CASSQTGNTEAFF
>TRBJ2-5|TRBV20-1|-
CSARDKIAQYF
>TRBJ2-2|TRBV19|-
CASWAGTGYTGELFF
>TRBJ2-2|TRBV10-3|-
CAISEFWTEFPGELFF
>TRBJ2-4|TRBV18|-
CASSPTRTAGGRNIQYF
>TRBJ2-1|TRBV7-3|-
CASSLGSSVGPYNEQFF
>TRBJ2-2|TRBV30|-
CAWSRSMENTGELFF
>TRBJ2-1|TRBV30|-
CAWDRGSNEQFF
>TRBJ1-3|TRBV2|-
CASTLTGTSGNTIYF
>TRBJ1-1|TRBV7-9|few
CASSLIAVNTEAFF
>TRBJ2-5|TRBV7-2|-
CASSLAGQSQETQYF
>TRBJ2-1|TRBV20-1|-
CSAQHRPKQFF
>TRBJ2-7|TRBV7-9|-
CASSDSVRLMVYEQYF
>TRBJ1-5|TRBV20-1|once
CSAGNQPQHF
>TRBJ2-5|TRBV4-2|-
CASSQDRGGQETQYF